The 28 T cell receptor beta chains reported below all come from one sample, sequenced in a study of T-cell memory formation after mild COVID-19. TCRdb re-called the 5' RACE reads with MiXCR, one entry per CDR3 protein. Among 400,000 to 500,000 distinct CDR3 sequences listed, approximately 19% were seen once. The sequencing sample was made of PBMCs or a T cell subset sorted from them (not recorded which). These TCRs come from a man younger than 35 who had mild COVID-19 (a few samples of this study predate the infection). Cell type and time point are not known.

The genes are TRBV7-2 and TRBJ1-6; no reliable D call. The V end lost 0 bases, the J end lost 3 bases, and 6 bases lay between the germline ends. The CDR3 runs 15 residues. CDR1 and CDR2 from the germline V gene are SGHTA and FQGNSA. The CDR3 sequence: CASSLAFHYNSPLHF. CDR3 nucleotides: TGTGCCAGCAGCTTAGCATTCCACTATAATTCACCCCTCCACTTT.

This clonotype was detected a few times. CDR3 sequence (DNA): TGTGCCAGCAGCTTAACGCGGAGTAGCGGGGGCTATGAGCAGTTCTTC. This translates into CASSLTRSSGGYEQFF. V usage is TRBV7-3 and J usage is TRBJ2-1, with 9 bases that match TRBD2. The length of the CDR3 is 16 residues. Germline V gene sequence: CDR1 SGHTA, CDR2 FQGTGA. V lost 0 bases and J lost 8; bases outside the gene matches: 8.

There are many counts of this clonotype. The chain is built from TRBV7-3 and TRBJ2-7, with D perhaps assigned TRBD1 or TRBD2 (5 bases each). Germline CDR1 and CDR2: SGHTA and FQGTGA. The CDR3 consists of 15 residues. Trimming stripped 6 bases from V and 7 bases from J, with 22 bases between. CDR3 sequence: CASRESGTRGGEQYF. In DNA, the CDR3 is TGTGCCAGCAGGGAGTCTGGGACGAGAGGCGGAGAGCAGTACTTC. The whole variable domain, filled in from reference TRBV7-3 and TRBJ2-7, reads GAGVSQTPSNKVTEKGKYVELRCDPISGHTALYWYRQSLGQGPEFLIYFQGTGAADDSGLPNDRFFAVRPEGSVSTLKIQRTERGDSAVYLCASRESGTRGGEQYFGPGTRLTVT.

In the case of this clonotype: This may come from a read error, since a much larger clone is one base off. This chain joins TRBV2 and TRBJ2-1, with D unresolved. This CDR3 is 12 amino acids long. Germline V gives CDR1 SNHLY, CDR2 FYNNEI. CDR3 residues: CASTPGYNEKFF. CDR3 DNA: TGTGCCAGCACGCCTGGCTACAATGAGAAGTTCTTC.

This clonotype has only one observation. The chain employs TRBV7-9 and TRBJ1-1, with D hard to call. The CDR3 covers 17 residues. V was pared by 6 bases and J by 4 bases, with 24 bases between. Germline V gene lookup returns CDR1 SEHNR and CDR2 FQNEAQ (reference sequence). Written as DNA, the CDR3 is TGTGCCAGCAGTTCAAGCAGTACCTTGTCGGCAGGCACTGAAGCTTTCTTT. Its translation is CASSSSSTLSAGTEAFF. The variable domain in full, completed from reference TRBV7-9 and TRBJ1-1, reads DTGVSQNPRHKITKRGQNVTFRCDPISEHNRLYWYRQTLGQGPEFLTYFQNEAQLEKSRLLSDRFSAERPKGSFSTLEIQRTEQGDSAMYLCASSSSSTLSAGTEAFFGQGTRLTVV.

The chain employs TRBV5-6 and TRBJ1-2; D perhaps matches TRBD1 (6 bases). The CDR3 is 15 amino acids. Per the germline V gene, CDR1 is SGHDT and CDR2 is YYEEEE. V lost 4 bases and J 2 bases, leaving 15 bases between the germline ends. The CDR3 sequence is CASSPLTGANYGYTF. CDR3 DNA: TGTGCCAGCAGCCCGTTGACAGGCGCGAACTATGGCTACACCTTC.

This clonotype was counted ten times or more. V is TRBV5-1 and J is TRBJ2-3, with TRBD2 as a possible D gene (6 bases). The germline gives CDR1 SGHRS, CDR2 YFSETQ. Trimming left V 2 bases short and J 5 bases short, with 18 bases between. CDR3 length: 16 residues. The CDR3 DNA sequence: TGCGCCAGCAGCTTAACTAGCCAGCCGACCAAAGATACGCAGTATTTT. Amino acid sequence: CASSLTSQPTKDTQYF.

The sample holds a few counts of this clonotype. This sequence joins TRBV7-6 and TRBJ2-1; D may be TRBD2 (7 bases). The CDR3 is made up of 16 amino acids. Germline CDR1 SGHVS, CDR2 FNYEAQ. The V end lost 1 base, the J end lost 5 bases, and 15 bases lay between the germline ends. Here the CDR3 reads CASSLGGLAVNNEQFF. CDR3 in DNA: TGTGCCAGCAGCTTAGGGGGGCTAGCGGTGAACAATGAGCAGTTCTTC. The whole variable domain, filled in from reference TRBV7-6 and TRBJ2-1, reads GAGVSQSPRYKVTKRGQDVALRCDPISGHVSLYWYRQALGQGPEFLTYFNYEAQQDKSGLPNDRFSAERPEGSISTLTIQRTEQRDSAMYRCASSLGGLAVNNEQFFGPGTRLTVL.

This clonotype was counted many times. The chain has TRBV6-4 and TRBJ2-3; 10 positions agree with TRBD1. J was trimmed by 4 bases and V by 2 bases; bases with no gene match: 0. The CDR3 contains 14 residues. Germline V gives CDR1 MRHNA, CDR2 SNTAGT. The CDR3 protein is CASSDGQGADTQYF. Here the CDR3 DNA reads TGTGCCAGCAGTGACGGACAGGGGGCAGATACGCAGTATTTT.

The chain carries TRBV5-4 and TRBJ1-1, with TRBD1 matching 8 bases. V gave up 4 bases and J gave up 7 bases; unmatched junction bases: 3. Germline V gives CDR1 SGHNT, CDR2 YYREEE (reference sequence). This CDR3 contains 12 residues. This chain's CDR3 is CASSIGQGEAFF. CDR3 in DNA: TGTGCCAGCAGCATCGGACAGGGTGAAGCTTTCTTT.

J is TRBJ2-1 and V is TRBV9, with 15 bases aligning to TRBD2. The CDR3 runs 19 residues. In germline, CDR1 is SGDLS, CDR2 YYNGEE. V was clipped by 3 bases and J by 0 bases; unmatched bases: 7. CDR3: CASSGLRTSGGASYNEQFF. The DNA of the CDR3 is TGTGCCAGCAGCGGGCTTAGGACTAGCGGGGGGGCCTCCTACAATGAGCAGTTCTTC.

The chain links TRBV27 to TRBJ2-5; 8 bases line up with TRBD1. V gave up 5 bases and J gave up 5 bases; unmatched junction bases: 10. The CDR3 contains 15 residues. CDR1 and CDR2 from the germline V gene are MNHEY and SMNVEV (reference sequence). The CDR3, as DNA: TGTGCCAGCAGTCCGTTCCAGGGGGCAAAGGAGACCCAGTACTTC. The encoded protein is CASSPFQGAKETQYF.

This clonotype was observed a handful of times. This chain joins TRBV5-1 and TRBJ2-6, with D hard to call. In germline, CDR1 is SGHRS, CDR2 YFSETQ. The CDR3 is 14 amino acids. Trimming removed 2 bases from V and 0 bases from J, with 3 bases in between. The CDR3 DNA is TGCGCCAGCAGCTTCGACTCTGGGGCCAACGTCCTGACTTTC. Translating it yields CASSFDSGANVLTF.

The chain employs TRBV7-9 and TRBJ1-2, with 8 positions matching TRBD1. The CDR3 runs to 18 residues. Germline CDR1 SEHNR, CDR2 FQNEAQ (reference sequence). V shed 0 bases, J shed 2 bases, and the junction held 11 bases outside the gene matches. CDR3 DNA sequence: TGTGCCAGCAGCTTAGCCATCGGACAGGGTGGTGGAAACTATGGCTACACCTTC. Its translation is CASSLAIGQGGGNYGYTF.

The chain's CDR3 is CASNPRTSGGETQYF. For the CDR3, the DNA is TGTGCCAGCAACCCTAGGACTAGCGGGGGAGAGACCCAGTACTTC. V and J are TRBV7-9 and TRBJ2-5; 13 bases are shared with TRBD2. Germline trimming cut 7 bases from V and 4 bases from J; bases unmatched to any gene: 6. Germline CDR1 reads SEHNR; CDR2 reads FQNEAQ (reference sequence). The CDR3 covers 15 residues. Full variable domain (rest looked up from reference TRBV7-9 and TRBJ2-5): DTGVSQNPRHKITKRGQNVTFRCDPISEHNRLYWYRQTLGQGPEFLTYFQNEAQLEKSRLLSDRFSAERPKGSFSTLEIQRTEQGDSAMYLCASNPRTSGGETQYFGPGTRLLVL.

A few counts support this clonotype. The chain couples TRBV6-1 to TRBJ1-1; possible D gene TRBD1, 5 bases. V dropped 6 bases and J dropped 0 bases, with 11 bases sitting between them. The germline V gene encodes CDR1 MNHNS and CDR2 SASEGT. CDR3 length equals 14 residues. The CDR3 DNA follows: TGTGCCAGCAGAGGGACTCCTATGAACACTGAAGCTTTCTTT. Its protein is CASRGTPMNTEAFF.

The chain has TRBV5-1 and TRBJ2-3, with unresolved D. The germline gives CDR1 SGHRS, CDR2 YFSETQ. The CDR3 is 16 amino acids. Trimming cost V 5 bases and J 0 bases, with 16 bases left between them. The CDR3 protein is CASSYAPVSSTDTQYF. CDR3 sequence (DNA): TGCGCCAGCAGTTACGCCCCGGTCAGCAGCACAGATACGCAGTATTTT.

The chain uses TRBV7-9 and TRBJ1-2; TRBD1 is a possible D gene (5 bases). Germline V gives CDR1 SEHNR, CDR2 FQNEAQ (reference sequence). The CDR3 is 12 amino acids. V lost 6 bases and J lost 5, with 10 bases in between. CDR3 sequence (DNA): TGTGCCAGCAGATCGGACACTTATGGCTACACCTTC. Translation gives CASRSDTYGYTF.

This clonotype was seen only a few times. The rearrangement uses TRBV7-6 and TRBJ2-3; perhaps TRBD2 as D (6 bases). Germline V CDR1 and CDR2: SGHVS, FNYEAQ. Trimming stripped 0 bases from V and 1 base from J, with 11 bases between. CDR3 length: 16 amino acids. CDR3 sequence (DNA): TGTGCCAGCAGCTTAGCGTGGGCTAGCGGCACAGATACGCAGTATTTT. This encodes CASSLAWASGTDTQYF.

There are a few counts of this clonotype. The chain recombines TRBV4-1 with TRBJ1-1; TRBD1 might be the D (6 bases). Trimming removed 3 bases at V and 1 base at J, with 12 bases between. Germline assignment: CDR1 MGHRA and CDR2 YSYEKL. CDR3 length: 15 residues. The chain's CDR3 is CASSQTPGQNTEAFF. Written as DNA, the CDR3 is TGCGCCAGCAGCCAGACTCCGGGACAGAACACTGAAGCTTTCTTT.

The chain employs TRBV5-1 and TRBJ1-1, with D perhaps matching TRBD1 (5 bases). V lost 7 bases and J 8 bases, leaving 30 bases between the germline ends. Germline V gene lookup returns CDR1 SGHRS and CDR2 YFSETQ. This CDR3 contains 17 residues. The CDR3 DNA reads TGCGCCAGCTTCTTGGACCCGCATACCGTGGACCGGACAGAAGCTTTCTTT. It codes for CASFLDPHTVDRTEAFF. Drawing the rest from reference TRBV5-1 and TRBJ1-1, the complete variable domain is KAGVTQTPRYLIKTRGQQVTLSCSPISGHRSVSWYQQTPGQGLQFLFEYFSETQRNKGNFPGRFSGRQFSNSRSEMNVSTLELGDSALYLCASFLDPHTVDRTEAFFGQGTRLTVV.

This clonotype has more than one count but fewer than ten. This rearrangement joins TRBV19 to TRBJ2-7; TRBD1 agrees at 7 bases. The CDR3 extends over 15 amino acids. Germline CDR1 reads LNHDA; CDR2 reads SQIVND (reference sequence). The V and J ends lost 3 bases and 5 bases, in that order; junction bases with no gene match: 10. The CDR3 loop reads CASSIAGQDPNEQYF. The CDR3 DNA is TGTGCCAGTAGTATCGCCGGACAGGATCCCAACGAGCAGTACTTC.

This clonotype turned up a few times. The chain is built from TRBV11-2 and TRBJ1-1; 8 positions match TRBD1. CDR1 SGHAT and CDR2 FQNNGV come from the germline V gene. After removal of 5 bases from V and 1 base from J, the junction contained 9 bases not matched to a gene. This CDR3 region has 16 residues. For the CDR3, the DNA is TGTGCCAGCAGCAACGAATTACAGGGGGGGAACACTGAAGCTTTCTTT. Translating gives CASSNELQGGNTEAFF.

Notes on this clonotype: The junction and the germline gene differ at one end; a read error may be behind it. The V call is TRBV7-2, the J call TRBJ2-7; 8 positions agree with TRBD2. Germline loops: CDR1 SGHTA, CDR2 FQGNSA. This CDR3 is built from 14 residues. CDR3 residues: CASTLSGGTYEQYF. DNA of the CDR3: TGTGCCAGCACCTTATCGGGGGGGACCTACGAGCAGTACTTC.

This clonotype showed up just once. V gene TRBV12-3 or TRBV12-4 combines with J gene TRBJ2-5; D gene unclear. Between the trimmed V and J ends, which lost 4 bases and 5 bases, there was a span of 20 bases. The CDR3 extends over 16 amino acids. CDR3 sequence reads: CASSSPGRVGKETQYF. In DNA form, the CDR3 reads TGTGCCAGCAGTTCACCGGGTAGAGTTGGGAAGGAGACCCAGTACTTC.

V usage is TRBV7-9 and J usage is TRBJ2-3, with 12 bases aligning to TRBD2. Germline-derived CDR1 and CDR2 are SEHNR and FQNEAQ (reference sequence). With 5 bases clipped from V and 6 bases from J, the junction kept 6 bases outside the gene matches. The CDR3 totals 15 residues. Here the CDR3 reads CASSLGLAGLDTQYF. CDR3 nucleotide sequence: TGTGCCAGCAGCCTCGGACTAGCGGGGCTTGATACGCAGTATTTT. The variable domain in full, with the rest retrieved from reference TRBV7-9 and TRBJ2-3, is DTGVSQNPRHKITKRGQNVTFRCDPISEHNRLYWYRQTLGQGPEFLTYFQNEAQLEKSRLLSDRFSAERPKGSFSTLEIQRTEQGDSAMYLCASSLGLAGLDTQYFGPGTRLTVL.

The chain recombines TRBV10-2 with TRBJ1-1; the D is unclear. Germline V CDR1 and CDR2: WSHSY, SAAADI. V was shortened by 7 bases and J by 0 bases, with 12 bases between the two germline ends. The CDR3 runs to 14 residues. The CDR3 region has the DNA TGCGCCAGCACCCAGTCCGGGATGAACACTGAAGCTTTCTTT. It translates to CASTQSGMNTEAFF.

The chain recombines TRBV6-2 or TRBV6-3 with TRBJ2-7, with D perhaps matching TRBD1 (6 bases). CDR3 length equals 15 residues. V was pared by 5 bases and J by 1 base, with 15 bases between. Germline V gene sequence: CDR1 MNHEY, CDR2 SVGEGT. CDR3 sequence reads: CASSPPGTLSYEQYV. CDR3 nucleotides: TGTGCCAGCAGTCCACCTGGGACACTTTCCTACGAGCAGTACGTC.